This TCR beta chain appears in the sequencing data of a study of control samples from healthy donors and cancer patients. The V end lost 0 bases, the J end lost 7 bases, and 7 bases lay between the germline ends. The V gene's germline CDR1 is SGHDT and CDR2 YYEEEE. The CDR3 is 13 amino acids. This table comes from immunoSEQ multiplex PCR, and its TCRdb copy is limited to in-frame clones, with some not included. Of 95,000 to 100,000 clones listed, about 89% are singletons. V and J are TRBV5-6 and TRBJ1-4; D might be TRBD1 (6 bases). This clonotype was obtained from a man aged 30 to 45 in good health. Sequences were obtained from blood. The CDR3 here is CASSLDRAEKLFF. The CDR3, as DNA: TGTGCCAGCAGCTTGGACAGGGCTGAAAAACTGTTTTTT.